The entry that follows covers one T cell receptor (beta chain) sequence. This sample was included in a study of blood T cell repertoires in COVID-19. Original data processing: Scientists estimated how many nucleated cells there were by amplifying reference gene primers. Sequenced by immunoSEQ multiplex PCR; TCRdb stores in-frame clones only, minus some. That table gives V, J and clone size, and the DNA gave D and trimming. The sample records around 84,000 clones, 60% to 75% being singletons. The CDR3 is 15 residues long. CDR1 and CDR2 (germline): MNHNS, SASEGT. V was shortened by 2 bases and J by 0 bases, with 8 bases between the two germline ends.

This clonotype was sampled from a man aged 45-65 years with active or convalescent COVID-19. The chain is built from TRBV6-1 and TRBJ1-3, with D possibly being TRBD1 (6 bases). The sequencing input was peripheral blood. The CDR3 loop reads CASSERGFSGNTIYF. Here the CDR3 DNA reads TGTGCCAGCAGTGAAAGGGGGTTCTCTGGAAACACCATATATTTT.